These 20 T cell receptor beta chains were all obtained from the same sample, sequenced in a study of vaccination and CD4 T cells after COVID-19. Cultured CD4+ T cell DNA underwent sequencing with the Oncomine TCR Beta short-read assay. Via MiXCR, TCRdb re-called the PCR reads, giving one row per CDR3 protein. The sample holds under 20,000 distinct CDR3 sequences; around 80% are singletons and the top ten take 17%. Treatment indicated: roughly 10-day PBMC culture with coronavirus spike peptide pools or control peptides (ViraFEST assay). No antigen has been identified for these receptors. Sequenced here: CD4+ T cells from blood, cultured in vitro, sampled after SARS-CoV-2 vaccination. The receptors shown here come from a human donor who received a COVID-19 vaccine.

The chain recombines TRBV2 with TRBJ1-2, with 10 bases identical to TRBD1. The CDR3 is made up of 16 amino acids. V lost 5 bases to trimming and J lost 3 bases; unmatched junction nucleotides: 9. From germline, CDR1 is SNHLY and CDR2 FYNNEI. Written as DNA, the CDR3 is TGTGCCAGCAGTCGCGGGACAGGGGATTGGGACTATGGCTACACCTTC. Its translation is CASSRGTGDWDYGYTF.

This chain joins TRBV25-1 and TRBJ1-2; weak D call: TRBD1 (6 bases). The germline V gene encodes CDR1 MGHDK and CDR2 SYGVNS. V shed 6 bases and J shed 4 bases, with 12 bases lying between them. This CDR3 has 13 amino acids. The CDR3 DNA reads as TGTGCCAGCAGGAGGGGGTCTGGCTATGGCTACACCTTC. It codes for CASRRGSGYGYTF.

The chain uses TRBV6-1 and TRBJ1-2; no clear D gene. Trimming took off 7 bases at V and 4 bases at J, with 22 bases between the two ends. CDR1 is MNHNS, CDR2 SASEGT, per germline. This CDR3 has 16 residues. CDR3 bases: TGTGCCAGCACCTCCCTGGGCCTGAAGCTACTCTATGGCTACACCTTC. Amino acids: CASTSLGLKLLYGYTF.

As regards this clonotype: The missing conserved phenylalanine or tryptophan at the end of this CDR3 makes a read error likely. V usage is TRBV6-1 and J usage is TRBJ1-2; TRBD1 matches at 8 bases. The CDR3 loop spans 11 amino acids. The junction had 2 bases not matched to a gene; V was cut back by 10 bases and J by 4 bases. Germline CDR1 MNHNS, CDR2 SASEGT. The chain's CDR3 is CATQGAYGYTS. For the CDR3, the DNA is TGTGCCACCCAGGGGGCCTATGGCTACACCTCC.

This rearrangement joins TRBV19 to TRBJ1-1; 8 bases agree with TRBD1. The CDR3 extends over 15 amino acids. Losses at the gene ends were 6 bases for V and 3 bases for J; bases not matched to a gene: 9. CDR1 LNHDA and CDR2 SQIVND come from the germline V gene (reference sequence). The CDR3 protein is CASRRAGGEDTEAFF. CDR3 DNA sequence: TGTGCCAGTAGGCGTGCAGGGGGCGAAGACACTGAAGCTTTCTTT. Combining the CDR3 with reference TRBV19 and TRBJ1-1 gives the whole variable domain DGGITQSPKYLFRKEGQNVTLSCEQNLNHDAMYWYRQDPGQGLRLIYYSQIVNDFQKGDIAEGYSVSREKKESFPLTVTSAQKNPTAFYLCASRRAGGEDTEAFFGQGTRLTVV.

The CDR3: CSVPSGNTEAFF. The CDR3 coding sequence is TGCAGTGTCCCGAGTGGTAACACTGAAGCTTTCTTT. The chain carries TRBV20-1 and TRBJ1-1; D uncertain. Germline loops: CDR1 DFQATT, CDR2 SNEGSKA (reference sequence). V was cut by 7 bases and J by 2 bases, with 11 bases left in between. The CDR3 loop spans 12 amino acids.

The table lists this clonotype with a few counts. This chain joins TRBV27 and TRBJ1-3; 7 nucleotides match TRBD1. Per the germline V gene, CDR1 is MNHEY and CDR2 is SMNVEV (reference sequence). The CDR3 sequence is 14 residues long. V dropped 5 bases and J dropped 5; count of bases not matched to a gene: 6. CDR3: CASSPDRVRNTIYF. CDR3 DNA: TGTGCCAGCAGTCCTGACAGGGTGCGAAACACCATATATTTT.

The chain uses TRBV24-1 and TRBJ1-1; D gene uncertain. CDR1 is KGHDR, CDR2 SFDVKD, per germline. The CDR3 extends over 14 amino acids. Trimming removed 3 bases from V and 5 bases from J, with 12 bases in between. This chain's CDR3 is CATSDIHAGTEAFF. In nucleotides, the CDR3 is TGTGCCACCAGTGATATACATGCGGGGACTGAAGCTTTCTTT.

The CDR3 DNA reads as TGTGCCAGCAGCGACTTGGGGCGGGGGGAGACAGATACGCAGTATTTT. It encodes CASSDLGRGETDTQYF. The genes are TRBV6-1 and TRBJ2-3; 8 positions match TRBD2. Germline CDR1 is MNHNS and CDR2 is SASEGT. The CDR3 is 16 amino acids. J lost 3 bases, V lost 6 bases, and 11 bases had no gene match.

Details on this clonotype: The junction departs from germline at one end; a sequencing error may be responsible. V and J are TRBV27 and TRBJ2-3, with 9 bases identical to TRBD2. This CDR3 region has 16 residues. Per germline, CDR1 MNHEY and CDR2 SMNVEV (reference sequence). CDR3 bases: TGTGCCAGCAATAGCGGGGGCCCCCTAGGTGAAGATATGCAGTATTTT. This sequence encodes CASNSGGPLGEDMQYF.

The V call is TRBV10-2, the J call TRBJ1-2; 10 nucleotides line up with TRBD1. Unmatched junction bases numbered 10, after V lost 4 bases and J lost 8 bases. The CDR3 length is 15 residues. Per the germline V gene, CDR1 is WSHSY and CDR2 is SAAADI. The CDR3 loop reads CASSGLGQGVAGYTF. For the CDR3, the DNA is TGCGCCAGCAGTGGATTAGGACAGGGGGTAGCCGGCTACACCTTC.

The chain links TRBV6-1 to TRBJ2-7, with TRBD2 matching over 10 bases. Trimming cost V 7 bases and J 0 bases; bases outside gene matches: 3. The CDR3 length is 14 residues. The germline V gene encodes CDR1 MNHNS and CDR2 SASEGT. CDR3 sequence: CASKRGGSSYEQYF. CDR3 nucleotide sequence: TGTGCCAGCAAGCGGGGGGGGAGCTCCTACGAGCAGTACTTC.

V gene TRBV19 combines with J gene TRBJ1-5, with 7 bases identical to TRBD1. Per the germline V gene, CDR1 is LNHDA and CDR2 is SQIVND (reference sequence). V dropped 7 bases and J dropped 5; count of bases not matched to a gene: 11. This CDR3 is 15 amino acids long. This CDR3 is CASTQEGAVDQPQHF. CDR3 sequence (DNA): TGTGCCAGTACCCAAGAGGGGGCGGTGGATCAGCCCCAGCATTTT.

The genes are TRBV20-1 and TRBJ1-2; D not resolved. Trimming stripped 5 bases from V and 1 base from J, with 26 bases between. CDR1 and CDR2 (germline): DFQATT, SNEGSKA (reference sequence). This CDR3 region has 18 residues. The DNA of the CDR3 is TGCAGTGCTTCACCTCAAACAGTGCGCGGAGCATTTAACTATGGCTACACCTTC. Translated: CSASPQTVRGAFNYGYTF.

V gene TRBV7-8 combines with J gene TRBJ2-5; tentative D call: TRBD1 (5 bases). The CDR3 totals 13 residues. V lost 6 bases and J 2 bases, leaving 10 bases between the germline ends. CDR1 SGHVS and CDR2 FQNEAQ come from the germline V gene. This CDR3 is CASSLTVQETQYF. CDR3 in DNA: TGTGCCAGCAGTTTGACAGTGCAAGAGACCCAGTACTTC.

The rearrangement links TRBV10-3 to TRBJ1-1; no clear D gene. Germline-derived CDR1 and CDR2 are ENHRY and SYGVKD. V was clipped by 1 base and J by 3 bases, with 12 bases between them. The length of the CDR3 is 15 residues. DNA for the CDR3: TGTGCCATCAGTGAGTACGGGCTTGGGGACACTGAAGCTTTCTTT. Its translation: CAISEYGLGDTEAFF.

This clonotype was observed a few times. The chain recombines TRBV6-1 with TRBJ1-2; no clear D. The length of the CDR3 is 11 residues. Germline V gene lookup returns CDR1 MNHNS and CDR2 SASEGT. V was trimmed by 2 bases and J by 8 bases, leaving 6 bases between them. The CDR3 DNA is TGTGCCAGCAGTGAACGAGGCGGCTACACCTTC. Translation: CASSERGGYTF.

This clonotype was observed a single time. This rearrangement joins TRBV20-1 to TRBJ1-1; 11 bases are a match to TRBD1. CDR3 size: 15 residues. V dropped 6 bases and J dropped 6; count of bases not matched to a gene: 12. Germline V gene sequence: CDR1 DFQATT, CDR2 SNEGSKA (reference sequence). CDR3 sequence reads: CSAPGQGGSKAEAFF. The CDR3 DNA is TGCAGTGCCCCGGGACAGGGGGGCAGTAAAGCTGAAGCTTTCTTT.

This clonotype was detected a few times. The rearrangement joins TRBV2 to TRBJ1-1; D is uncertain. There are 13 residues in the CDR3. Germline V CDR1 and CDR2: SNHLY, FYNNEI. Trimming took off 8 bases at V and 1 base at J, with 11 bases between the two ends. In DNA, the CDR3 is TGTGCCAGCTCCCCCGCAGCGAACACTGAAGCTTTCTTT. Protein: CASSPAANTEAFF.

The V call is TRBV25-1, the J call TRBJ1-2, with 7 bases aligning to TRBD1. The CDR3 sequence is 15 residues long. Losses at the gene ends were 2 bases for V and 2 bases for J; bases not matched to a gene: 5. CDR1 is MGHDK and CDR2 is SYGVNS in the germline V gene. In DNA form, the CDR3 reads TGTGCCAGCAGTGAACGAGGGGGCCTAAACTATGGCTACACCTTC. Protein product: CASSERGGLNYGYTF.